Below, 5 T cell receptor beta chains from the same sample are listed, as sequenced in a study of blood T cell repertoires in COVID-19. Using immunoSEQ multiplex PCR, the repertoire was profiled, and TCRdb retains in-frame clones only, with some absent. The table lists about 120,000 clones, 88% of them singletons. The sample comprised peripheral blood. These receptors were obtained from a man aged 45-60 years with acute or convalescent COVID-19.

The rearrangement links TRBV9 to TRBJ1-2, with D tentatively TRBD1 (5 bases). The CDR3 contains 13 residues. Germline-derived CDR1 and CDR2 are SGDLS and YYNGEE. Trimming pared 4 bases from V and 2 bases from J, leaving 9 bases between. CDR3 amino acids: CASSPDRNYGYTF. The CDR3 nucleotides are TGTGCCAGCAGCCCCGACAGAAACTATGGCTACACCTTC.

The CDR3 sequence: CAWSPGQGATNEKLFF. The DNA for the CDR3 is TGTGCCTGGAGTCCCGGACAGGGTGCAACTAATGAAAAACTGTTTTTT. The chain has TRBV30 and TRBJ1-4; 8 bases fit TRBD1. Germline V gene data show CDR1 as GTSNPN and CDR2 as SVGIG (reference sequence). V dropped 2 bases and J dropped 0; count of bases not matched to a gene: 5. This CDR3 is 16 amino acids long.

The chain is built from TRBV28 and TRBJ1-1, with no clear D. Trimming took 3 bases from V and 9 from J, leaving 23 bases between them. CDR1 MDHEN and CDR2 SYDVKM come from the germline V gene. The CDR3 sequence is 16 residues long. CDR3: CASSLGGWQQPRKAFF. CDR3 bases: TGTGCCAGCAGTTTGGGAGGTTGGCAGCAGCCAAGGAAAGCTTTCTTT. Full variable domain (remainder filled in from reference TRBV28 and TRBJ1-1): DVKVTQSSRYLVKRTGEKVFLECVQDMDHENMFWYRQDPGLGLRLIYFSYDVKMKEKGDIPEGYSVSREKKERFSLILESASTNQTSMYLCASSLGGWQQPRKAFFGQGTRLTVV.

The rearrangement joins TRBV9 to TRBJ1-5; 8 bases align to TRBD1. With 6 bases clipped from V and 1 base from J, the junction kept 18 bases outside the gene matches. Germline CDR1 and CDR2: SGDLS and YYNGEE. CDR3 length equals 19 residues. In nucleotides, the CDR3 is TGTGCCAGCACCGCGACGTATTGGCAGGGGGCTGCGAGCAATCAGCCCCAGCATTTT. Protein sequence: CASTATYWQGAASNQPQHF.

CDR3 amino acids: CASSILSATNEKLFF. CDR3 nucleotides: TGTGCCAGTAGTATTCTGTCTGCAACTAATGAAAAACTGTTTTTT. The chain has TRBV19 and TRBJ1-4, with no clear D. This CDR3 comprises 15 residues. V was clipped by 3 bases and J by 0 bases, with 8 bases between them. From germline, CDR1 is LNHDA and CDR2 SQIVND (reference sequence).